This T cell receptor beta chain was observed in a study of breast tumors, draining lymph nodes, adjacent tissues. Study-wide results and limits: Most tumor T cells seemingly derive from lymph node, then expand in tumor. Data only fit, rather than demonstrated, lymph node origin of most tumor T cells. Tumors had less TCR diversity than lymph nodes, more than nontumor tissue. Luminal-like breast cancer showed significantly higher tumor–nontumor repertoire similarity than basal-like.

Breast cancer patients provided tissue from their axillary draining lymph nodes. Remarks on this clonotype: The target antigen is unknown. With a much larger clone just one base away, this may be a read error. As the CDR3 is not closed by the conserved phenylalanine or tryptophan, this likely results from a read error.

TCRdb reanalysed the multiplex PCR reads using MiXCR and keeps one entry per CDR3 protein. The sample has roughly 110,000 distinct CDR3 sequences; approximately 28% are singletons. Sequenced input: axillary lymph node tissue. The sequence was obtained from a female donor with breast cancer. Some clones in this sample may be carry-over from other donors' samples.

This CDR3 reads CASSVYRDTEAFS. In nucleotides, the CDR3 is TGTGCCAGCAGCGTCTACAGGGACACTGAAGCTTTCTCT. The gene calls are TRBV9 and TRBJ1-1; weak D call: TRBD1 (6 bases). The CDR3 is 13 amino acids. Germline assignment: CDR1 SGDLS and CDR2 YYNGEE. With 2 bases removed from V and 3 bases from J, the gap between germline ends came to 8 bases.